Each of the 19 T cell receptor beta chains below was sequenced from the same sample in a study of cytomegalovirus exposure and HLA in healthy donors. Primers for the PCR totalled 60 Vbeta and 13 Jbeta. Using immunoSEQ multiplex PCR, the repertoire was profiled, and TCRdb retains in-frame clones only, with some absent. Among more than 110,000 clones listed, around 79% were seen once. What was sequenced was PBMCs. Every receptor here comes from a female donor in good health and CMV-seronegative.

CDR3 protein: CASSLAGVLNEQYF. The CDR3 bases are TGTGCCAGCAGCTTGGCCGGGGTCCTCAACGAGCAGTACTTC. The genes are TRBV5-4 and TRBJ2-7, with D maybe TRBD2 (5 bases). Germline values: CDR1 SGHNT, CDR2 YYREEE (reference sequence). CDR3 length: 14 residues. Trimming cost V 0 bases and J 5 bases, with 12 bases left between them.

The chain employs TRBV7-8 and TRBJ2-2, with 7 bases aligning to TRBD2. CDR1 is SGHVS and CDR2 is FQNEAQ in the germline V gene. The CDR3 loop spans 15 amino acids. Losses at the gene ends were 5 bases for V and 0 bases for J; bases not matched to a gene: 3. CDR3 protein: CASSTSVANTGELFF. As DNA, the CDR3 is TGTGCCAGCAGCACTAGCGTCGCGAACACCGGGGAGCTGTTTTTT.

The J gene is TRBJ2-7, the V gene TRBV28; 9 nucleotides align to TRBD1. With 5 bases clipped from V and 6 bases from J, the junction kept 11 bases outside the gene matches. Looked up from germline, CDR1 is MDHEN and CDR2 is SYDVKM. CDR3 length equals 15 residues. The CDR3 DNA reads TGTGCCAGCAGTCCCCCGGGACAGGGACGGGCCGAGCAGTACTTC. It codes for CASSPPGQGRAEQYF. Variable domain in full (rest from reference TRBV28 and TRBJ2-7): DVKVTQSSRYLVKRTGEKVFLECVQDMDHENMFWYRQDPGLGLRLIYFSYDVKMKEKGDIPEGYSVSREKKERFSLILESASTNQTSMYLCASSPPGQGRAEQYFGPGTRLTVT.

This clone was seen only once. This chain uses TRBV27 with TRBJ1-2; D perhaps matches TRBD1 (6 bases). The CDR3 consists of 18 residues. Trimming removed 0 bases from V and 0 bases from J, with 17 bases in between. Germline V lookup: CDR1 MNHEY, CDR2 SMNVEV (reference sequence). CDR3 sequence: CASSLSWGGPGANYGYTF. The CDR3 DNA is TGTGCCAGCAGTTTATCGTGGGGGGGGCCCGGAGCTAACTATGGCTACACCTTC.

V is TRBV5-6 and J is TRBJ2-3, with 8 nucleotides matching TRBD2. Germline loops: CDR1 SGHDT, CDR2 YYEEEE. V shed 0 bases and J 6 bases; nucleotides not matched to a gene: 15. This CDR3 spans 18 amino acids. CDR3 DNA: TGTGCCAGCAGCTTGGTTTTTGCGGGAGGATCTGCGGGGGATACGCAGTATTTT. This gives the protein CASSLVFAGGSAGDTQYF.

The chain employs TRBV7-9 and TRBJ2-1; weak D call: TRBD1 (6 bases). Germline values: CDR1 SEHNR, CDR2 FQNEAQ (reference sequence). The CDR3 sequence is 19 residues long. Trimming removed 1 base from V and 1 base from J, with 20 bases in between. The CDR3 protein is CASSLGFRGGARSYNEQFF. For the CDR3, the DNA is TGTGCCAGCAGCTTAGGATTCAGAGGGGGAGCGAGGTCCTACAATGAGCAGTTCTTC. Using reference TRBV7-9 and TRBJ2-1 for the parts outside the CDR3, the full variable domain is DTGVSQNPRHKITKRGQNVTFRCDPISEHNRLYWYRQTLGQGPEFLTYFQNEAQLEKSRLLSDRFSAERPKGSFSTLEIQRTEQGDSAMYLCASSLGFRGGARSYNEQFFGPGTRLTVL.

In its sample, this clone was seen many times. The rearrangement uses TRBV2 and TRBJ1-2; 7 positions match TRBD1. CDR3 length: 17 residues. Per germline, CDR1 SNHLY and CDR2 FYNNEI. The J segment lost 3 bases and the V segment lost 6 bases, leaving 16 bases of the junction unmatched. This CDR3 reads CASSVQGLDDFYYGYTF. The CDR3 DNA reads as TGTGCCAGCAGCGTACAGGGGCTCGACGACTTCTACTATGGCTACACCTTC.

This chain uses TRBV5-1 with TRBJ2-5, with TRBD2 identical over 8 bases. The end of the DNA is better explained by TRBJ2-7, so the J call may be wrong. The CDR3 is made up of 15 amino acids. CDR1 and CDR2 (germline): SGHRS, YFSETQ. The CDR3 DNA is TGCGCCAGCAGCTTGGATGGCGGGGGGCCCTACGAGCAGTACTTC. It yields the protein CASSLDGGGPYEQYF.

The rearrangement uses TRBV19 and TRBJ2-3, with 11 bases matching TRBD2. The length of the CDR3 is 16 residues. Germline V gene data show CDR1 as LNHDA and CDR2 as SQIVND (reference sequence). V trimming: 4 bases; J trimming: 3 bases; junction bases outside the gene matches: 6. The DNA for the CDR3 is TGTGCCAGTAGTAGCATCCTAGCGGGAGGAACAGATACGCAGTATTTT. This translates into CASSSILAGGTDTQYF.

J is TRBJ2-7 and V is TRBV27, with D perhaps TRBD2 (6 bases). The CDR3 totals 15 residues. V was cut by 2 bases and J by 2 bases, with 13 bases left in between. Germline assignment: CDR1 MNHEY and CDR2 SMNVEV (reference sequence). The CDR3 region is CASSLPGGPPYEQYF. The CDR3 DNA reads as TGTGCCAGCAGTTTACCCGGGGGACCACCCTACGAGCAGTACTTC.

The genes are TRBV6-5 and TRBJ1-1; D uncertain. The CDR3 totals 14 residues. Between the trimmed V and J ends, which lost 2 bases and 3 bases, there was a span of 10 bases. The germline V gene encodes CDR1 MNHEY and CDR2 SVGAGI. The CDR3, as DNA: TGTGCCAGCAGTTACCGGGAATACGACACTGAAGCTTTCTTT. It yields the protein CASSYREYDTEAFF.

This clone occurred once. The chain couples TRBV29-1 to TRBJ2-5, with D possibly matching TRBD2 (6 bases). Germline V gene sequence: CDR1 SQVTM, CDR2 ANQGSEA. This CDR3 contains 14 residues. V was pared by 4 bases and J by 11 bases, with 23 bases between. CDR3 coding DNA: TGCAGCGTTGGGGGACGGGGGACCTCCCGGGAGCAGTACTTC. Protein: CSVGGRGTSREQYF.

V usage is TRBV5-4 and J usage is TRBJ1-2; no reliable D call. Germline CDR1 and CDR2: SGHNT and YYREEE (reference sequence). There are 18 residues in the CDR3. The V gene lost 1 base and the J gene lost 7 bases, with 26 bases spanning the gap. DNA of the CDR3: TGTGCCAGCAGCTTGAAAAATGGGATTGGCGTAAGGACTGGTGGCTACACCTTC. Translated, it gives CASSLKNGIGVRTGGYTF.

The chain recombines TRBV4-1 with TRBJ2-5; the match to TRBD2 covers 9 bases. The CDR3 sequence is 17 residues long. Trimming cost V 1 base and J 5 bases; bases outside gene matches: 11. The germline CDR1 and CDR2 sequences are MGHRA and YSYEKL. This CDR3 reads CASSQGGAGGQSETQYF. Here the CDR3 DNA reads TGCGCCAGCAGCCAAGGTGGGGCGGGGGGGCAGTCCGAGACCCAGTACTTC.

Points on this clone: Distinct nucleotide sequences in the sample also encode this CDR3. This sequence joins TRBV28 and TRBJ1-5, with D possibly being TRBD1 (6 bases). Trimming stripped 3 bases from V and 7 bases from J, with 16 bases between. Germline CDR1 is MDHEN and CDR2 is SYDVKM. The length of the CDR3 is 15 residues. CDR3 region: CASSLGVYREQPQHF. The CDR3 DNA follows: TGTGCCAGCAGTTTGGGTGTATACAGGGAACAGCCCCAGCATTTT.

The chain links TRBV7-9 to TRBJ2-2; TRBD2 matches at 10 bases. Germline V lookup: CDR1 SEHNR, CDR2 FQNEAQ (reference sequence). V lost 8 bases to trimming and J lost 3 bases; unmatched junction nucleotides: 9. The CDR3 covers 16 residues. CDR3 in amino acids: CASATGLAGDTGELFF. The CDR3 DNA reads as TGTGCCAGCGCCACTGGGCTAGCGGGAGACACCGGGGAGCTGTTTTTT.

This chain connects TRBV19 to TRBJ1-1; no clear D gene. Trimming cost V 5 bases and J 1 base, with 14 bases left between them. The CDR3 runs 15 residues. CDR1 LNHDA and CDR2 SQIVND come from the germline V gene (reference sequence). The CDR3 coding sequence is TGTGCCAGTAGTGCCAGACACAGATCGAACACTGAAGCTTTCTTT. Its translation is CASSARHRSNTEAFF.

This chain joins TRBV27 and TRBJ1-3; no clear D. Germline V gene data show CDR1 as MNHEY and CDR2 as SMNVEV (reference sequence). With 10 bases removed from V and 4 bases from J, the gap between germline ends came to 17 bases. The CDR3 totals 14 residues. This CDR3 is CATKEGRGGNTIYF. For the CDR3, the DNA is TGTGCCACTAAAGAGGGTCGAGGAGGAAACACCATATATTTT.

V gene TRBV10-3 combines with J gene TRBJ2-2; 9 bases are shared with TRBD2. The CDR3 extends over 15 amino acids. Germline loops: CDR1 ENHRY, CDR2 SYGVKD. Trimming removed 6 bases from V and 0 bases from J; junction bases left unmatched: 2. The CDR3 DNA sequence: TGTGCCATCAGGACTAGCGGAGCGAACACCGGGGAGCTGTTTTTT. This sequence encodes CAIRTSGANTGELFF.